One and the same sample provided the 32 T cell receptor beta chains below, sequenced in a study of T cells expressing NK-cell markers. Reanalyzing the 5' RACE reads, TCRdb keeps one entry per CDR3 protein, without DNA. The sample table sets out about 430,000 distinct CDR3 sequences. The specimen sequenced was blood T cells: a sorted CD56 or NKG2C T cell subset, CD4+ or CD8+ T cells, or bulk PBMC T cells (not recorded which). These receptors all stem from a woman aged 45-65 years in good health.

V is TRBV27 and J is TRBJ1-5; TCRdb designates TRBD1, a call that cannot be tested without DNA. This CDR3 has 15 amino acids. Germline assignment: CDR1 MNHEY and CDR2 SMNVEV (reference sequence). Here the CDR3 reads CASRKTGGFGQPQHF.

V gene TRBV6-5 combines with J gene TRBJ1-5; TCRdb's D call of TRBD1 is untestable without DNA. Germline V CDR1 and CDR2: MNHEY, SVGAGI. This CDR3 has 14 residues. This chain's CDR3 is CASRSTGGGQPQHF.

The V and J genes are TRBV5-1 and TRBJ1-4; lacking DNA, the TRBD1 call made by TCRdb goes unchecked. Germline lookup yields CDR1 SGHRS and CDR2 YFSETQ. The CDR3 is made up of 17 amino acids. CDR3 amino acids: CASSYTRTLGGYEKLFF.

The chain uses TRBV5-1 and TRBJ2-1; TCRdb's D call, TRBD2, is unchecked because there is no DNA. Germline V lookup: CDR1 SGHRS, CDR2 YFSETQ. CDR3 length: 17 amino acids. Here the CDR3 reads CASSAMRTSGSDNEQFF.

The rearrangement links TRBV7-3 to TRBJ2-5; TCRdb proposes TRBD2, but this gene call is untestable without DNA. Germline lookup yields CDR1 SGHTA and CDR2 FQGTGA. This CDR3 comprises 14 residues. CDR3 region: CASSLGGTGWTQYF.

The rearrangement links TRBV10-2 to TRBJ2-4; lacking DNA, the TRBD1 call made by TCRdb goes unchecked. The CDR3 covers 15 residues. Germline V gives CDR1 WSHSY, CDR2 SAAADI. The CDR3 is CASCVGGIAKNIQYF.

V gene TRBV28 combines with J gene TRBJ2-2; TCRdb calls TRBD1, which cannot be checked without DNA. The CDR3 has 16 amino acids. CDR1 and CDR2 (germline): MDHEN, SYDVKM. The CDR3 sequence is CASSLLEQVFTGELFF.

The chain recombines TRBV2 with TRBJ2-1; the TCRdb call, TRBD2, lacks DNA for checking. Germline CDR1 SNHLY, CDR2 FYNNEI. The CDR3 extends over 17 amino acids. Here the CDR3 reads CASSEERLAGSYNEQFF.

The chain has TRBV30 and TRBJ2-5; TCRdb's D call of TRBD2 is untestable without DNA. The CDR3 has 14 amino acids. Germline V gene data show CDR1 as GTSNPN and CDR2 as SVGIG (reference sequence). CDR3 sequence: CAWNRGTSGETQYF.

The CDR3 loop is CASSPNLPNEQFF. The chain links TRBV27 to TRBJ2-1. Germline V gives CDR1 MNHEY, CDR2 SMNVEV (reference sequence). The CDR3 spans 13 residues.

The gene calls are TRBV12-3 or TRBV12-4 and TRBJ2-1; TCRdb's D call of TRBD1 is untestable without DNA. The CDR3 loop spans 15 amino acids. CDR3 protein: CASSELSPEGDEQFF.

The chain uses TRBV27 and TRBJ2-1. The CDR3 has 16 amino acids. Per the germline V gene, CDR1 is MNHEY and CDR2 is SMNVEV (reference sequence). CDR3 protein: CASSLDHRNSYNEQFF.

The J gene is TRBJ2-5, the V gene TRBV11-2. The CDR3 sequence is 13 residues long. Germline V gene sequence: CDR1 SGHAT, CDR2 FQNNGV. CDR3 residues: CASSAERQETQYF.

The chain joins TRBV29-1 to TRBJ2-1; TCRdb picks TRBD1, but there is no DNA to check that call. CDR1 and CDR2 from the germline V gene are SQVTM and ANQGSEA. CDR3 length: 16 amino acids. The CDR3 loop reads CSVEGVWGGSYNEQFF.

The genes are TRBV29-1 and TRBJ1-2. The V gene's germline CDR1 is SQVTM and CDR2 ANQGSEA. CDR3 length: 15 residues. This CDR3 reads CSVDTYSLANYGYTF.

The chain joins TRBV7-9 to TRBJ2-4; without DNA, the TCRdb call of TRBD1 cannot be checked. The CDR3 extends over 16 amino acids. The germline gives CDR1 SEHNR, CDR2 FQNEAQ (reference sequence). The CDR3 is CASSLGTGVAKNIQYF.

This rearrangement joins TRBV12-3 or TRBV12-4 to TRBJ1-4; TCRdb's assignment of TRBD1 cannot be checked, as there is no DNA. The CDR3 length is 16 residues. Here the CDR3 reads CASSPRGGGTNEKLFF.

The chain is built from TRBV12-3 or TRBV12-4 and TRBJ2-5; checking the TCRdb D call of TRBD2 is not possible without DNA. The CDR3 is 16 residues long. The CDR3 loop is CASSRTSGSFQETQYF.

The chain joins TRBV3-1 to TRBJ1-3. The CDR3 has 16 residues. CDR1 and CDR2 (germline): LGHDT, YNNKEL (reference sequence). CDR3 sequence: CASSPQGPSSGNTIYF. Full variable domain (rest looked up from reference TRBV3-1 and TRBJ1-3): DTAVSQTPKYLVTQMGNDKSIKCEQNLGHDTMYWYKQDSKKFLKIMFSYNNKELIINETVPNRFSPKSPDKAHLNLHINSLELGDSAVYFCASSPQGPSSGNTIYFGEGSWLTVV.

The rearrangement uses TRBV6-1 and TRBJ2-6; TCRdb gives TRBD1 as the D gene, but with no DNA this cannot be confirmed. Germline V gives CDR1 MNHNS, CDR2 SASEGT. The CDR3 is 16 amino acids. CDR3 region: CASRRTGGSGANVLTF.

Here the CDR3 reads CASSPGESGSFETQYF. This chain joins TRBV7-9 and TRBJ2-5; TCRdb returns TRBD2, unconfirmable since there is no DNA. Per the germline V gene, CDR1 is SEHNR and CDR2 is FQNEAQ (reference sequence). This CDR3 region has 16 residues.

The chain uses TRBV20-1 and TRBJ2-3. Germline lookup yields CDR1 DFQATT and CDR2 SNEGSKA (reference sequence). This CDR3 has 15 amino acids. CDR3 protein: CSASPTGKGTDTQYF.

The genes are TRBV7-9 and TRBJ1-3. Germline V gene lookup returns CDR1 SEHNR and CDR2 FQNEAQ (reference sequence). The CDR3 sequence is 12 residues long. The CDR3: CASSPSGNTIYF.

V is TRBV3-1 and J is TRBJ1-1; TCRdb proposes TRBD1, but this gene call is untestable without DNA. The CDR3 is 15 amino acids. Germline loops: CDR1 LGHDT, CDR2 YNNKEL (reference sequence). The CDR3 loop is CASSRRTGSGTEAFF.

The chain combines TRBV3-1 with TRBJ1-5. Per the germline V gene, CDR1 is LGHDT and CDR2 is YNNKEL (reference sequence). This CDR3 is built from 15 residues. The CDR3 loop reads CASSLRGTANQPQHF.

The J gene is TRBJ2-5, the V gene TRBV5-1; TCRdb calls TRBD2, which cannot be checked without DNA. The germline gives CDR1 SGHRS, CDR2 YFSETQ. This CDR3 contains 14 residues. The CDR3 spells CASSSLAEGGTQYF.

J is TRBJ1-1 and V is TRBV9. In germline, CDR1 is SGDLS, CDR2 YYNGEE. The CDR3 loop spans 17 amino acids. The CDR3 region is CASSVDPLTGVNTEAFF.

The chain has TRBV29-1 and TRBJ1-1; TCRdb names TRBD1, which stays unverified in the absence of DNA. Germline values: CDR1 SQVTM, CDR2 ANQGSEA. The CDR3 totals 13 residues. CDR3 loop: CSARQALGTEAFF.

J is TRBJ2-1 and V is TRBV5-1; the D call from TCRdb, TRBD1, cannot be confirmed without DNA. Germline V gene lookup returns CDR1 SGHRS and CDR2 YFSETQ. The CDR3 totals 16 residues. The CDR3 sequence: CASSLLSGTGKNEQFF. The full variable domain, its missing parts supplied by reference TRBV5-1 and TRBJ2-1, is KAGVTQTPRYLIKTRGQQVTLSCSPISGHRSVSWYQQTPGQGLQFLFEYFSETQRNKGNFPGRFSGRQFSNSRSEMNVSTLELGDSALYLCASSLLSGTGKNEQFFGPGTRLTVL.

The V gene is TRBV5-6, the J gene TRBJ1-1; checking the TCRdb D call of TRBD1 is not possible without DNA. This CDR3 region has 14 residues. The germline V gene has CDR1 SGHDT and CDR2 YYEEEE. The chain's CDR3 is CASRYGRPNTEAFF.

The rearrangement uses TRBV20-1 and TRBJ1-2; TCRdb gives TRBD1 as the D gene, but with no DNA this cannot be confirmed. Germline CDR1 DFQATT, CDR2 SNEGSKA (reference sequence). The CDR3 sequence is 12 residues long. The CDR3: CSAPRGGGGYTF.

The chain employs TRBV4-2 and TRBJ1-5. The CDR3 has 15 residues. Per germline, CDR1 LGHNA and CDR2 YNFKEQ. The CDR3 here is CASSQGWREDQPQHF.